One sample yielded the 14 T cell receptor beta chains listed below, sequenced in a study of response to subunit inactivated influenza vaccine. MiXCR was run by TCRdb on the RT-PCR reads, yielding one entry per CDR3 protein. The sample has a few hundred thousand distinct CDR3 sequences; 20% to 25% are singletons. The input for sequencing was PBMCs from blood, taken 21 months after vaccination. The receptor source for this set is a man aged 45-69 years who received an inactivated influenza vaccine.

In this sample, this clonotype turned up once. The genes are TRBV29-1 and TRBJ2-2; D not resolved. The germline V gene encodes CDR1 SQVTM and CDR2 ANQGSEA. The germline V and J ends were trimmed by 7 bases and 4 bases, with 16 bases remaining between them. The CDR3 sequence is 14 residues long. CDR3 amino acids: CSASMDSGTGELFF. The CDR3 region has the DNA TGCAGCGCTTCAATGGATTCGGGCACCGGGGAGCTGTTTTTT.

This clonotype was counted many times. The chain joins TRBV12-3 or TRBV12-4 to TRBJ1-3; no definite D call. This CDR3 contains 14 residues. Trimming removed 10 bases at V and 0 bases at J, with 13 bases between. The CDR3 loop reads CAITQAFSGNTIYF. The CDR3 nucleotides are TGTGCCATTACCCAGGCGTTCTCTGGAAACACCATATATTTT.

The rearrangement links TRBV4-1 to TRBJ2-7; 10 bases line up with TRBD2. The ends lost 1 base at V and 6 bases at J; junction bases unmatched: 15. CDR1 is MGHRA, CDR2 YSYEKL, per germline. There are 18 residues in the CDR3. CDR3 amino acids: CASSQGLIIPSGRGEQYF. The CDR3 DNA reads TGCGCCAGCAGCCAAGGGCTCATCATCCCTAGCGGGAGAGGCGAGCAGTACTTC.

The sample holds a few counts of this clonotype. The rearrangement joins TRBV29-1 to TRBJ2-2; tentatively, D is TRBD2 (6 bases). Trimming pared 5 bases from V and 7 bases from J, leaving 11 bases between. From germline, CDR1 is SQVTM and CDR2 ANQGSEA. The CDR3 covers 12 residues. The CDR3 here is CSVNRAGGELFF. CDR3 nucleotides: TGCAGCGTTAACAGAGCGGGCGGGGAGCTGTTTTTT.

The gene calls are TRBV11-2 and TRBJ2-1; D may be TRBD1 (6 bases). Germline values: CDR1 SGHAT, CDR2 FQNNGV. CDR3 length: 15 amino acids. The ends were cut back, 0 bases at V and 3 bases at J, with 9 bases in the middle. The CDR3 bases are TGTGCCAGCAGCTTAGAACAGGGCGACTACAATGAGCAGTTCTTC. Translation: CASSLEQGDYNEQFF.

The DNA of the CDR3 is TGTGCCAGCAGTTCAGGGAGGCAGGGGAAGAACACTGAAGCTTTCTTT. It specifies CASSSGRQGKNTEAFF. This chain joins TRBV28 and TRBJ1-1; D possibly corresponds to TRBD1 (6 bases). The CDR3 length is 16 residues. Trimming cost V 4 bases and J 1 base, with 16 bases left between them. Germline V gene lookup returns CDR1 MDHEN and CDR2 SYDVKM.

Comment on this clonotype: A much larger clone lies a single base off, so this may be a read error. The chain carries TRBV20-1 and TRBJ2-5; 9 nucleotides agree with TRBD2. The CDR3 has 16 residues. V gave up 3 bases and J gave up 1 base; unmatched junction bases: 9. Germline V gene sequence: CDR1 DFQATT, CDR2 SNEGSKA (reference sequence). The CDR3 sequence: CSASDPLLAGQETQYF. For the CDR3, the DNA is TGCAGTGCTAGTGATCCTTTACTAGCGGGCCAAGAGACCCAGTACTTC.

The chain employs TRBV11-2 and TRBJ2-1; D is unclear. Germline lookup yields CDR1 SGHAT and CDR2 FQNNGV. Trimming stripped 5 bases from V and 1 base from J, with 12 bases between. This CDR3 comprises 15 residues. CDR3 protein: CASSPEIHSYNEQFF. The CDR3 DNA reads TGTGCCAGCAGCCCAGAGATACATTCCTACAATGAGCAGTTCTTC.

The chain's CDR3 is CSEPGTGTNTQYF. The CDR3 bases are TGCAGTGAACCCGGGACAGGGACGAATACGCAGTATTTT. The genes are TRBV20-1 and TRBJ2-3; 9 bases agree with TRBD1. V trimming: 7 bases; J trimming: 7 bases; junction bases outside the gene matches: 9. The CDR3 covers 13 residues. Germline assignment: CDR1 DFQATT and CDR2 SNEGSKA (reference sequence).

This clonotype has only a few counts. The chain recombines TRBV3-1 with TRBJ2-5; perhaps D is TRBD1 or TRBD2 (5 bases each). V lost 1 base, J lost 2 bases, and 14 bases lay in between. The CDR3 is made up of 16 amino acids. CDR1 and CDR2 (germline): LGHDT, YNNKEL (reference sequence). The CDR3 coding sequence is TGTGCCAGCAGCCAAGTGGGGGAAACGAGTCAAGAGACCCAGTACTTC. This encodes CASSQVGETSQETQYF.

The chain uses TRBV30 and TRBJ1-2; D not resolved. The V end was cut by 7 bases, the J end by 4 bases, with 7 bases between. The CDR3 totals 10 residues. Germline assignment: CDR1 GTSNPN and CDR2 SVGIG (reference sequence). CDR3 protein: CALRTYGYTF. In nucleotides, the CDR3 is TGTGCCTTGAGAACCTATGGCTACACCTTC.

In this sample, this clonotype turned up a few times. The chain links TRBV6-1 to TRBJ2-6; unclear D gene. The CDR3 consists of 16 residues. In germline, CDR1 is MNHNS, CDR2 SASEGT. The V gene lost 2 bases and the J gene lost 3 bases, with 11 bases spanning the gap. CDR3 loop: CASSERVGLGANVLTF. The CDR3 DNA is TGTGCCAGCAGTGAACGAGTAGGGCTTGGGGCCAACGTCCTGACTTTC.

This clonotype was recorded at least ten times. This rearrangement joins TRBV28 to TRBJ2-1; possibly TRBD1 for D (5 bases). The CDR3 spans 13 residues. The V gene lost 8 bases and the J gene lost 4 bases, with 12 bases spanning the gap. The germline CDR1 and CDR2 sequences are MDHEN and SYDVKM. The chain's CDR3 is CASCPPGYNEQFF. The CDR3 nucleotides are TGTGCCAGCTGCCCTCCAGGGTACAATGAGCAGTTCTTC.

This clonotype was observed a handful of times. The gene calls are TRBV5-1 and TRBJ2-7; 7 nucleotides line up with TRBD1. This CDR3 contains 15 residues. The germline V gene has CDR1 SGHRS and CDR2 YFSETQ. The V gene end was trimmed by 4 bases and the J gene end by 0 bases; junction bases not matched to a gene: 7. The DNA for the CDR3 is TGCGCCAGCAGCCTACTTGGGACAGACTCCTACGAGCAGTACTTC. This encodes CASSLLGTDSYEQYF.